The 32 T cell receptor beta chains reported below all come from one sample, sequenced in a study of T cells in Graves' hyperthyroidism and ophthalmopathy. Amplified TCR beta CDR3 regions derived from RNA transcripts. The TCR CDR3 first-round RT-PCR relied on the HTBI primer set. TCRdb reanalysed the multiplex PCR reads using MiXCR and keeps one entry per CDR3 protein. The sample has approximately 600,000 distinct CDR3 sequences; less than 25% are singletons. Sequenced input: blood. The receptor set was obtained from a man aged 30 to 39 with Graves' ophthalmopathy.

The V gene is TRBV28, the J gene TRBJ2-6, with D hard to call. The length of the CDR3 is 16 residues. V lost 10 bases and J lost 0, with 16 bases in between. Per the germline V gene, CDR1 is MDHEN and CDR2 is SYDVKM. In nucleotides, the CDR3 is TGTGCCACCCGTTCCGTACAGAGCTCTGGGGCCAACGTCCTGACTTTC. Protein: CATRSVQSSGANVLTF.

The chain carries TRBV30 and TRBJ1-4; maybe TRBD1 (6 bases). V was trimmed by 0 bases and J by 8 bases, leaving 13 bases between them. Germline CDR1 GTSNPN, CDR2 SVGIG (reference sequence). This CDR3 comprises 14 residues. CDR3 bases: TGTGCCTGGAGTGTACGGGGGGCCGAAGAAAAACTGTTTTTT. Amino acids: CAWSVRGAEEKLFF.

This clonotype was seen more than once but under ten times. This chain uses TRBV12-5 with TRBJ2-5; 8 nucleotides agree with TRBD1. The germline CDR1 and CDR2 sequences are LGHNT and FRNRAP. V lost 4 bases to trimming and J lost 5 bases; unmatched junction nucleotides: 6. This CDR3 region has 14 residues. The CDR3 loop reads CASGSRGRGETQYF. CDR3 nucleotide sequence: TGTGCTAGTGGTTCCAGGGGGCGCGGCGAGACCCAGTACTTC.

This clonotype was detected a few times. The J gene is TRBJ1-1, the V gene TRBV30; tentative D call: TRBD1 (5 bases). Germline V gene lookup returns CDR1 GTSNPN and CDR2 SVGIG (reference sequence). The CDR3 is made up of 15 amino acids. V shed 2 bases and J shed 0 bases, with 13 bases lying between them. In nucleotides, the CDR3 is TGTGCCTGGAGTCCGAGACAGAGTCTGAACACTGAAGCTTTCTTT. It codes for CAWSPRQSLNTEAFF.

The rearrangement uses TRBV14 and TRBJ1-1, with TRBD1 as a possible D gene (6 bases). This CDR3 has 13 amino acids. Germline CDR1 is SGHDN and CDR2 is FVKESK. The V gene lost 5 bases and the J gene lost 5 bases, with 12 bases spanning the gap. The CDR3 DNA reads TGTGCCAGCAGCGTTTTAGGGGGGACTGAAGCTTTCTTT. Its protein is CASSVLGGTEAFF.

The V gene is TRBV11-2, the J gene TRBJ2-1; D uncertain. CDR3 length: 15 amino acids. V gave up 5 bases and J gave up 5 bases, with 16 bases separating them. Germline lookup yields CDR1 SGHAT and CDR2 FQNNGV. The CDR3 protein is CASSEDGLNDNEQFF. For the CDR3, the DNA is TGTGCCAGCAGCGAGGACGGTCTGAACGACAATGAGCAGTTCTTC. Full variable domain (remainder filled in from reference TRBV11-2 and TRBJ2-1): EAGVAQSPRYKIIEKRQSVAFWCNPISGHATLYWYQQILGQGPKLLIQFQNNGVVDDSQLPKDRFSAERLKGVDSTLKIQPAKLEDSAVYLCASSEDGLNDNEQFFGPGTRLTVL.

This clonotype has a handful of counts. This chain connects TRBV18 to TRBJ2-3, with D perhaps matching TRBD1 or TRBD2 (5 bases each). Deletions cut 3 bases from V and 5 bases from J, with 15 bases between. The CDR3 extends over 15 amino acids. CDR1 is KGHSH, CDR2 LQKENI, per germline. The DNA of the CDR3 is TGTGCCAGCTCACCCGGGACGGGCAACGGAGATACGCAGTATTTT. Protein sequence: CASSPGTGNGDTQYF.

This clonotype showed up just a few times. This sequence joins TRBV5-1 and TRBJ2-7; 12 bases fit TRBD1. Germline loops: CDR1 SGHRS, CDR2 YFSETQ. CDR3 size: 17 residues. Trimming removed 1 base from V and 2 bases from J; junction bases left unmatched: 7. The CDR3 DNA is TGCGCCAGCAGCTTGCGGGGACAGGGGGCTTTTCCCTACGAGCAGTACTTC. Its translation is CASSLRGQGAFPYEQYF.

The CDR3 is CASSLASGRTGANVLTF. CDR3 coding DNA: TGCGCCAGCAGCTTGGCTAGCGGGAGAACTGGGGCCAACGTCCTGACTTTC. The rearrangement uses TRBV5-1 and TRBJ2-6; 10 bases are shared with TRBD2. Germline assignment: CDR1 SGHRS and CDR2 YFSETQ. The CDR3 covers 17 residues. The V segment lost 0 bases and the J segment 2 bases; nucleotides outside the gene matches: 2.

The V gene is TRBV5-5, the J gene TRBJ2-7, with 7 bases that match TRBD1. CDR1 is SGHKS, CDR2 YYEKEE, per germline (reference sequence). The CDR3 covers 16 residues. The trim removed 2 bases at V and 3 bases at J, leaving 11 bases unmatched. CDR3: CASSLELRTGLYEQYF. CDR3 bases: TGTGCCAGCAGCTTAGAATTAAGGACAGGACTCTACGAGCAGTACTTC. The whole variable domain, remainder taken from reference TRBV5-5 and TRBJ2-7, is DAGVTQSPTHLIKTRGQQVTLRCSPISGHKSVSWYQQVLGQGPQFIFQYYEKEERGRGNFPDRFSARQFPNYSSELNVNALLLGDSALYLCASSLELRTGLYEQYFGPGTRLTVT.

This clonotype occurred many times. J is TRBJ2-3 and V is TRBV7-2; D remains unclear. Per germline, CDR1 SGHTA and CDR2 FQGNSA. Trimming took off 5 bases at V and 3 bases at J, with 12 bases between the two ends. This CDR3 is built from 14 residues. Here the CDR3 DNA reads TGTGCCAGCAGCGCCGGTCACTGGACAGATACGCAGTATTTT. Translation gives CASSAGHWTDTQYF.

The chain employs TRBV20-1 and TRBJ2-3; 14 bases align to TRBD2. CDR3 length: 19 amino acids. Germline V gene lookup returns CDR1 DFQATT and CDR2 SNEGSKA (reference sequence). The trim removed 4 bases at V and 2 bases at J, leaving 14 bases unmatched. CDR3 in amino acids: CSANPRLAGGTYITDTQYF. The CDR3 DNA sequence: TGCAGTGCTAACCCCCGACTAGCGGGAGGGACCTATATCACAGATACGCAGTATTTT.

The table lists this clonotype with many counts. The junction shows a germline mismatch at one end, possibly a read error. The gene calls are TRBV2 and TRBJ2-3; 8 bases map to TRBD1. Germline loops: CDR1 SNHLY, CDR2 FYNNEI. CDR3 size: 15 residues. This CDR3 reads CASSEGRTGRDTQYF. Written as DNA, the CDR3 is TGTGCCAGCAGCGAAGGAAGGACAGGGAGGGATACGCAGTATTTT.

This clonotype was counted only a few times. The V gene is TRBV12-3 or TRBV12-4, the J gene TRBJ2-1; D is undetermined. V was clipped by 1 base and J by 0 bases, with 13 bases between them. This CDR3 has 17 amino acids. The CDR3 sequence is CASSLVSGPSSYNEQFF. Written as DNA, the CDR3 is TGTGCCAGCAGTTTAGTGTCCGGGCCTAGCTCCTACAATGAGCAGTTCTTC.

The J gene is TRBJ2-3, the V gene TRBV12-3 or TRBV12-4, with D perhaps TRBD1 (5 bases). V was clipped by 6 bases and J by 0 bases, with 25 bases between them. CDR3 length: 19 amino acids. CDR3 nucleotides: TGTGCCAGCAGCGGACACCCCCCGCTCTCCGTGGTTAGCACAGATACGCAGTATTTT. Protein product: CASSGHPPLSVVSTDTQYF.

Regarding this clonotype: A much larger clone differs by one base, so this may be a read error. The J gene is TRBJ2-7, the V gene TRBV14, with 12 positions matching TRBD2. This CDR3 spans 15 amino acids. CDR1 is SGHDN and CDR2 is FVKESK in the germline V gene. The DNA of the CDR3 is TGTGTCAGCAGCCACCAGACTAGCGGGAGCTACGAGCAGTACTTC. It is translated as CVSSHQTSGSYEQYF.

There are many counts of this clonotype. This chain joins TRBV28 and TRBJ2-7; maybe TRBD1 (5 bases). The length of the CDR3 is 15 residues. Trimming removed 2 bases at V and 2 bases at J, with 13 bases between. In germline, CDR1 is MDHEN, CDR2 SYDVKM. The CDR3 sequence is CASSLSTGLTYEQYF. CDR3 nucleotides: TGTGCCAGCAGTTTAAGTACAGGTCTTACCTACGAGCAGTACTTC.

The table lists this clonotype with a few counts. This clone may be a read error of a much larger clone one base away. This rearrangement joins TRBV11-2 to TRBJ1-2, with 10 bases aligning to TRBD1. V shed 1 base, J shed 9 bases, and the junction held 2 bases outside the gene matches. Germline CDR1 is SGHAT and CDR2 is FQNNGV. This CDR3 contains 13 residues. CDR3 loop: CASSLGQGASYTF. The DNA of the CDR3 is TGTGCCAGCAGCTTAGGACAGGGGGCGAGCTACACCTTC.

This clonotype was recorded at least ten times. This chain links TRBV2 with TRBJ2-7; TRBD2 aligns across 8 bases. CDR3 length: 14 residues. CDR1 and CDR2 (germline): SNHLY, FYNNEI. The V and J ends lost 3 bases and 3 bases, in that order; junction bases with no gene match: 4. CDR3 nucleotide sequence: TGTGCCAGCAGTGAGGCTAGCGGGTTCTACGAGCAGTACTTC. Translating gives CASSEASGFYEQYF. Drawing the rest from reference TRBV2 and TRBJ2-7, the complete variable domain is EPEVTQTPSHQVTQMGQEVILRCVPISNHLYFYWYRQILGQKVEFLVSFYNNEISEKSEIFDDQFSVERPDGSNFTLKIRSTKLEDSAMYFCASSEASGFYEQYFGPGTRLTVT.

This clonotype was observed many times. The V call is TRBV2, the J call TRBJ2-1; 7 bases are a match to TRBD2. Trimming at V came to 2 bases and at J to 5 bases, leaving 6 bases not matched to a gene. CDR3 length: 15 residues. Per the germline V gene, CDR1 is SNHLY and CDR2 is FYNNEI. The CDR3 is CASSERRGLHNEQFF. In DNA form, the CDR3 reads TGTGCCAGCAGTGAACGGCGGGGGTTGCACAATGAGCAGTTCTTC.

The chain has TRBV28 and TRBJ1-2; perhaps TRBD1 as D (5 bases). CDR3 size: 13 residues. Trimming shortened V by 8 bases and J by 2 bases, and 12 bases separated the two germline ends. Germline V lookup: CDR1 MDHEN, CDR2 SYDVKM. The CDR3, as DNA: TGTGCCAGCGGTCCGCCAGGGAACTATGGCTACACCTTC. Its translation is CASGPPGNYGYTF.

This clonotype was seen a few times. The chain carries TRBV5-1 and TRBJ2-1; D remains unclear. V lost 4 bases and J 0 bases, leaving 14 bases between the germline ends. CDR3 length: 16 amino acids. The germline V gene has CDR1 SGHRS and CDR2 YFSETQ. The CDR3 is CASSDGRPSSYNEQFF. For the CDR3, the DNA is TGCGCCAGCAGCGACGGACGACCTAGCTCCTACAATGAGCAGTTCTTC. Based on the CDR3 plus reference TRBV5-1 and TRBJ2-1, the full variable domain is KAGVTQTPRYLIKTRGQQVTLSCSPISGHRSVSWYQQTPGQGLQFLFEYFSETQRNKGNFPGRFSGRQFSNSRSEMNVSTLELGDSALYLCASSDGRPSSYNEQFFGPGTRLTVL.

The gene calls are TRBV14 and TRBJ2-3; D unclear. Trimming shortened V by 0 bases and J by 4 bases, and 8 bases separated the two germline ends. Germline V gives CDR1 SGHDN, CDR2 FVKESK. The CDR3 totals 14 residues. The CDR3 protein is CASSQDSGSDTQYF. CDR3 bases: TGTGCCAGCAGCCAAGATTCCGGATCAGATACGCAGTATTTT.

On this clonotype: A much larger clone lies a single base off, so this may be a read error. The V gene is TRBV28, the J gene TRBJ2-1; 11 bases line up with TRBD2. CDR1 MDHEN and CDR2 SYDVKM come from the germline V gene. The CDR3 consists of 19 residues. Losses at the gene ends were 3 bases for V and 4 bases for J; bases not matched to a gene: 14. The CDR3 DNA reads as TGTGCCAGCAGTTTGCGTTTACTAGCGGGAGAGACGGAGTACAATGAGCAGTTCTTC. It translates to CASSLRLLAGETEYNEQFF.

This clonotype came up a few times. The chain carries TRBV20-1 and TRBJ1-1; weak D call: TRBD1 (5 bases). Per the germline V gene, CDR1 is DFQATT and CDR2 is SNEGSKA (reference sequence). The CDR3 has 14 residues. With 8 bases removed from V and 0 bases from J, the gap between germline ends came to 16 bases. CDR3 in amino acids: CSPQPGPLNTEAFF. CDR3 DNA: TGCAGTCCCCAACCGGGACCGCTGAACACTGAAGCTTTCTTT.

As for this clonotype: One base away lies a much larger clone, so this may be a sequencing read error. This chain uses TRBV11-2 with TRBJ2-1; 9 bases map to TRBD2. V lost 1 base to trimming and J lost 10 bases; unmatched junction nucleotides: 8. CDR3 length equals 15 residues. Germline V CDR1 and CDR2: SGHAT, FQNNGV. The CDR3 spells CASSLARGGPYEQFF. DNA for the CDR3: TGTGCCAGCAGCTTAGCGCGGGGGGGACCCTACGAGCAGTTCTTC. Looking up the rest from reference TRBV11-2 and TRBJ2-1 gives the full variable domain: EAGVAQSPRYKIIEKRQSVAFWCNPISGHATLYWYQQILGQGPKLLIQFQNNGVVDDSQLPKDRFSAERLKGVDSTLKIQPAKLEDSAVYLCASSLARGGPYEQFFGPGTRLTVL.

This clonotype was observed a handful of times. The chain links TRBV4-1 to TRBJ2-3; 7 bases fit TRBD1. With 4 bases clipped from V and 2 bases from J, the junction kept 9 bases outside the gene matches. The CDR3 runs 16 residues. Per the germline V gene, CDR1 is MGHRA and CDR2 is YSYEKL. The CDR3: CASSPGTAVDTDTQYF. DNA for the CDR3: TGCGCCAGCAGCCCCGGGACAGCCGTGGACACAGATACGCAGTATTTT.

This chain uses TRBV25-1 with TRBJ2-1; TRBD2 agrees at 7 bases. Germline trimming cut 0 bases from V and 3 bases from J; bases unmatched to any gene: 5. CDR1 is MGHDK, CDR2 SYGVNS, per germline. This CDR3 region has 16 residues. This chain's CDR3 is CASSEYAGADYNEQFF. In DNA form, the CDR3 reads TGTGCCAGCAGTGAATACGCGGGAGCGGACTACAATGAGCAGTTCTTC.

In its sample, this clonotype was seen once. This chain's CDR3 is CASSTGTATNEKLFF. The CDR3 coding sequence is TGTGCCAGCAGTACCGGGACAGCAACTAATGAAAAACTGTTTTTT. V is TRBV6-2 or TRBV6-3 and J is TRBJ1-4; the match to TRBD1 covers 7 bases. Germline V gene data show CDR1 as MNHEY and CDR2 as SVGEGT. V lost 5 bases, J lost 0 bases, and 3 bases stayed unmatched. CDR3 length equals 15 residues.

The chain links TRBV29-1 to TRBJ2-1, with a possible D match to TRBD2 (6 bases). CDR3 size: 11 residues. The germline gives CDR1 SQVTM, CDR2 ANQGSEA. V gave up 7 bases and J gave up 6 bases, with 10 bases separating them. The CDR3 DNA reads TGCAGCGCGGGGGACTCCAATGAGCAGTTCTTC. It encodes CSAGDSNEQFF.

The gene calls are TRBV6-2 or TRBV6-3 and TRBJ2-2; 8 bases map to TRBD1. V dropped 6 bases and J dropped 4; count of bases not matched to a gene: 4. Germline loops: CDR1 MNHEY, CDR2 SVGEGT. The CDR3 runs 14 residues. CDR3 nucleotide sequence: TGTGCCAGCAGGCAGGGGGCGGGCACCGGGGAGCTGTTTTTT. Translating gives CASRQGAGTGELFF.

On this clonotype: Just one base apart from a much larger clone, this may be a read error. The chain joins TRBV12-3 or TRBV12-4 to TRBJ1-1; possible D gene TRBD1, 6 bases. The CDR3 is 14 amino acids. CDR3 loop: CASNSRTENTEASF. DNA for the CDR3: TGTGCCAGCAATAGTCGGACAGAAAACACTGAAGCTTCCTTT.